These T cell receptor beta chains were read from a single sample in a study of CD8 T cells in ankylosing spondylitis. Each CDR3 protein is one row after TCRdb ran MiXCR on the 5' RACE reads. Seen here are more than 95,000 distinct CDR3 sequences, roughly 8.7% observed once, and the top ten hold 9.5% to 10%. The specimen sequenced was blood, either unsorted or a sorted T cell fraction (not recorded which). The receptors were gathered from a male donor with ankylosing spondylitis or in good health (not recorded which). The CDR3 runs from the conserved cysteine through the conserved F or W. The D gene is left open where the match is weak. Not every row has a clone size; where given, it reads once, few, many or a size class.

J gene,D gene,clone size,V gene,CDR3 DNA,CDR3 protein
TRBJ2-1,TRBD2,many,TRBV12-3/TRBV12-4,TGTGCCAGCAGCTGGACTAGCTCCTACAATGAGCAGTTCTTC,CASSWTSSYNEQFF
TRBJ2-7,.,many,TRBV20-1,TGCAGTGCTAGAGGACCCTCTGACGAGCAGTACTTC,CSARGPSDEQYF
TRBJ1-2,.,many,TRBV10-3,TGTGCCATCAGGCCCCAAGGGGCCTATGGCTACACCTTC,CAIRPQGAYGYTF
TRBJ2-7,TRBD2,many,TRBV20-1,TGCAGTGCTCCCAAAGGACTAGCGGGAGGCTACGAGCAGTACTTC,CSAPKGLAGGYEQYF
TRBJ2-7,.,many,TRBV7-8,TGTGCCAGCAGCCCCCGAGGGGGGGCCTACGAGCAGTACTTC,CASSPRGGAYEQYF
TRBJ2-1,.,few,TRBV15,TGTGCCACCAGGGCGGGATCCTACAATGAGCAGTTCTTC,CATRAGSYNEQFF
TRBJ2-1,TRBD2,many,TRBV29-1,TGCAGCGTTGAACCCATAGCGGGAGACTACAATGAGCAGTTCTTC,CSVEPIAGDYNEQFF
TRBJ2-3,TRBD1,many,TRBV27,TGTGCCAGCGGGACAGGGGGACCAGATACGCAGTATTTT,CASGTGGPDTQYF
TRBJ1-6,.,many,TRBV15,TGTGCCACCAGCAGAGATGTAATTTCCGGGGACGTCTACTTACTCCACTTT,CATSRDVISGDVYLLHF
TRBJ2-3,TRBD2,many,TRBV5-1,TGCGCCAGCAGCCCCCTCCACCTTAGCGGGCCCCCAACAGATACGCAGTATTTT,CASSPLHLSGPPTDTQYF
TRBJ2-7,TRBD1,many,TRBV7-9,TGTGCCAGCAGCCTACCGGACAGGGGGCAATTTGCGAAGCAGTACTTC,CASSLPDRGQFAKQYF
TRBJ2-2,.,.,TRBV7-2,TGTGCCAGCAGCTCCTTAAGGACCGGGGAGCTGTTTTTT,CASSSLRTGELFF
TRBJ2-1,TRBD2,few,TRBV5-4,TGTGCCAGCAGCTTGGAACTAGCGGGAGTGAATGAGCAGTTCTTC,CASSLELAGVNEQFF
TRBJ2-1,TRBD2,many,TRBV7-9,TGTGCCAGCAGCGTGACTAGCGGTTCCTACAATGAGCAGTTCTTC,CASSVTSGSYNEQFF
TRBJ1-2,.,many,TRBV7-2,TGTGCCAGCAGCTTAGTCACCCGAGGCGGTGGCTACACCTTC,CASSLVTRGGGYTF
TRBJ2-7,.,many,TRBV9,TGTGCCAGTGGGGACTGGGAAGGCCACGAGCAGTACTTC,CASGDWEGHEQYF
TRBJ2-3,TRBD1,many,TRBV5-1,TGCGCCAGCAGCTTCCTCGGACAGGGTGGAATAGATACGCAGTATTTT,CASSFLGQGGIDTQYF
TRBJ1-1,.,many,TRBV2,TGTGCCAGCAGCAGGCAGGCCCCTTTCACTGAAGCTTTCTTT,CASSRQAPFTEAFF
TRBJ2-4,.,many,TRBV27,TGTGCCAGCGGCACACGGGAGCAGGGGATAAGGGAAAACATTCAGTACTTC,CASGTREQGIRENIQYF
TRBJ1-1,.,many,TRBV4-2,TGTGCCAGCAGCCAGCACAGCATGAACACTGAAGCTTTCTTT,CASSQHSMNTEAFF
TRBJ2-3,.,many,TRBV6-6,TGTGCCAGCACCTACTGGGGGGCAGACAGCACAGATACGCAGTATTTT,CASTYWGADSTDTQYF
TRBJ2-5,.,many,TRBV11-2,TGTGCCAGCAGCTTAGACAGTCCCGGGACTCAACAAGAGACCCAGTACTTC,CASSLDSPGTQQETQYF
TRBJ2-7,.,many,TRBV10-3,TGTGCCATCAGTAAAACAAATCCCTACGAGCAGTACTTC,CAISKTNPYEQYF
TRBJ2-5,.,many,TRBV27,TGTGCCAGCAGTTGGAGGGCCTTTCAAGAGACCCAGTACTTC,CASSWRAFQETQYF
TRBJ1-5,.,many,TRBV30,TGTGCCTGGTCCCCTTGGGGGCGAAGCAATCAGCCCCAGCATTTT,CAWSPWGRSNQPQHF
TRBJ1-5,.,many,TRBV12-3/TRBV12-4,TGTGCCAGCACCTTGGGGAGCAATCAGCCCCAGCATTTT,CASTLGSNQPQHF
TRBJ2-7,.,many,TRBV29-1,TGCAGCGTTGAGACCCGCCAGGGGTTCTCCTACGAGCAGTACTTC,CSVETRQGFSYEQYF
TRBJ2-5,TRBD1,.,TRBV7-2,TGTGCCAGCAGCCCCAGGACAGGGCGGCGGGAGACCCAGTACTTC,CASSPRTGRRETQYF
TRBJ2-7,.,many,TRBV6-1,TGTGCCAGCAGCCTCAGCGGCAACTCCTACGAGCAGTACTTC,CASSLSGNSYEQYF
TRBJ1-1,.,many,TRBV6-5,TGTGCCAGCAGTTACAGGGGGGTGAACACTGAAGCTTTCTTT,CASSYRGVNTEAFF
TRBJ1-5,TRBD1,many,TRBV7-2,TGTGCCAGCAGCGGACAGGGGTTCAATCAGCCCCAGCATTTT,CASSGQGFNQPQHF
TRBJ2-7,.,many,TRBV29-1,TGCAGCGTAACAGGGAGCTCCTACGAGCAGTACTTC,CSVTGSSYEQYF
TRBJ1-2,.,many,TRBV5-1,TGCGCCAGCAGCTTGGCGGGGAGGGATGGCTACACCTTC,CASSLAGRDGYTF
TRBJ2-3,.,many,TRBV7-3,TGTGCCAGCAGCTTAAGGCCCCTAACAGATACGCAGTATTTT,CASSLRPLTDTQYF
TRBJ2-5,.,many,TRBV7-2,TGTGCCAGCAGCCGCTCTAGACAGTTTATGCAAGAGACCCAGTACTTC,CASSRSRQFMQETQYF
TRBJ2-3,TRBD1,many,TRBV18,TGTGCCAGCTCAGGATTCGGACAGGGCTCAGATACGCAGTATTTT,CASSGFGQGSDTQYF
TRBJ2-3,.,many,TRBV7-9,TGTGCCAGCAGCTCATCGGGACTCCACAATCGTCAGAATACGCAGTATTTT,CASSSSGLHNRQNTQYF
TRBJ2-2,.,many,TRBV6-5,TGTGCCAGCAGTTATACAGGATTCGCGAACACCGGGGAGCTGTTTTTT,CASSYTGFANTGELFF
TRBJ2-1,TRBD1,many,TRBV5-1,TGCGCCAGCAGCTACCTGCCGGGACAGGGTGCTGAGCAGTTCTTC,CASSYLPGQGAEQFF
TRBJ1-4,.,few,TRBV6-1,TGTGCCAGCAGGCCGTCCGGGAAGAATGAAAAACTGTTTTTT,CASRPSGKNEKLFF
TRBJ1-5,.,many,TRBV20-1,TGCAGTGCTAGAGATCCCCGACGCCTGGACAATCAGCCCCAGCATTTT,CSARDPRRLDNQPQHF
TRBJ2-1,.,many,TRBV9,TGTGCCAGCAGCCACCGGGAGTTAGCCTACAATGAGCAGTTCTTC,CASSHRELAYNEQFF
TRBJ2-7,.,many,TRBV29-1,TGCAGCGTTGAAGCAGGACACAAAAACTCCTACGAGCAGTACTTC,CSVEAGHKNSYEQYF
TRBJ2-3,.,few,TRBV12-3/TRBV12-4,TGTGCCAGCAGCCCAAAACCGGGCACAGATACGCAGTATTTT,CASSPKPGTDTQYF
TRBJ1-5,.,.,TRBV10-3,TGTGCCATCAGTGGGACCCTCGATCAGCCCCAGCATTTT,CAISGTLDQPQHF
TRBJ1-1,.,.,TRBV11-2,TGTGCCAGCAGTCATCAGTCTGAAGCTTTCTTT,CASSHQSEAFF
TRBJ2-7,TRBD1,many,TRBV7-9,TGTGCCAGCAGCTTAGTGGGACAGACCTACGAGCAGTACTTC,CASSLVGQTYEQYF
TRBJ2-1,.,many,TRBV11-2,TGTGCCAGCAGCGCGACCACGGTCAATGAGCAGTTCTTC,CASSATTVNEQFF
TRBJ2-3,.,many,TRBV28,TGTGCCAGCAGTAGGGACGGAGCTAGCACAGATACGCAGTATTTT,CASSRDGASTDTQYF
TRBJ1-6,.,many,TRBV4-3,TGCGCCAGCAGCCAAGAATTTAACAGAAATAATTCACCCCTCCACTTT,CASSQEFNRNNSPLHF
TRBJ2-1,TRBD2,once,TRBV20-1,TGCAGTGCTAACGGGAGGCCCCCCAATGAGCAGTTCTTC,CSANGRPPNEQFF